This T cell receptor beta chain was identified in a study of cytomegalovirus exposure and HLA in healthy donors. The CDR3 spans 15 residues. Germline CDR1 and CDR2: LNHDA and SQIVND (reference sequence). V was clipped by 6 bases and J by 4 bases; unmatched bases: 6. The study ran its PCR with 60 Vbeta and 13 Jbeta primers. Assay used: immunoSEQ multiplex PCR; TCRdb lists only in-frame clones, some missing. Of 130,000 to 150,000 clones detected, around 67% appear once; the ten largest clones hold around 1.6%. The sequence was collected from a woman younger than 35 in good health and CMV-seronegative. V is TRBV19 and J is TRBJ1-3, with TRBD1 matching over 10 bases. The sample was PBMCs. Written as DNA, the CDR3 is TGTGCCAGTAGCGAGACAGGGGGCGCGGGAAACACCATATATTTT. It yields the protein CASSETGGAGNTIYF. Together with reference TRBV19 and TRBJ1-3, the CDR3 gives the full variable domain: DGGITQSPKYLFRKEGQNVTLSCEQNLNHDAMYWYRQDPGQGLRLIYYSQIVNDFQKGDIAEGYSVSREKKESFPLTVTSAQKNPTAFYLCASSETGGAGNTIYFGEGSWLTVV.